The rows below give T cell receptor beta chains drawn from one sample of a study of T cell responses to AZD1222 COVID-19 vaccine. This table comes from immunoSEQ multiplex PCR, and its TCRdb copy is limited to in-frame clones, with some not included. The data show some 150,000 clones, roughly 91% seen once. Sequencing used peripheral blood, obtained on day 0 of AZD1222 vaccination. The receptors shown here come from an adult in good health. The conserved cysteine and the conserved F or W are not part of the CDR3 here. The D gene is left open where the match is weak.

cdr3_aa: AISGTAGPQH; v_call: TRBV10-3; d_call: NA
cdr3_aa: ASSAGTGNTEAF; v_call: TRBV18; d_call: TRBD1
cdr3_aa: ASSFSGSGQPQH; v_call: TRBV27; d_call: NA
cdr3_aa: ASRTTGEAEAF; v_call: TRBV6-5; d_call: TRBD1
cdr3_aa: SARVGGKAF; v_call: TRBV20-1; d_call: NA
cdr3_aa: ASSSHGGGGNTEAF; v_call: TRBV3-1/TRBV3-2; d_call: NA
cdr3_aa: ASRARGTDTQY; v_call: TRBV28; d_call: NA
cdr3_aa: ASRVGSEAF; v_call: TRBV28; d_call: NA
cdr3_aa: ASSVGPNYNSPLH; v_call: TRBV5-1; d_call: NA
cdr3_aa: AGQGPDMRYT; v_call: TRBV6-5; d_call: NA
cdr3_aa: ASSPGHQETQY; v_call: TRBV18; d_call: NA
cdr3_aa: ASSLVGGSYEQY; v_call: TRBV11-2; d_call: NA
cdr3_aa: AISAYSDTQY; v_call: TRBV10-3; d_call: NA
cdr3_aa: ATSGQDYGYT; v_call: TRBV5-5; d_call: TRBD1